A selection of T cell receptor beta chains follows, all from one sample in a study of blood T cell repertoires in COVID-19. Clones were read by immunoSEQ multiplex PCR, and TCRdb kept only the in-frame ones, dropping some. The data contain more than 150,000 clones, around 84% of them singletons. Sequenced: PBMCs or T cells enriched from blood (not recorded which). These receptors came from a woman aged 45-65 years who had recovered from COVID-19. Both conserved end residues are part of each CDR3. D genes are given only for firm matches. The size field is filled for only some rows; it gives once, few, many or a size class.

CDR3 protein	CDR3 DNA	J gene	D gene	V gene	clone size
CASSSRTDGPLHF	TGTGCCAGCAGTTCCCGGACAGACGGCCCCCTCCACTTT	TRBJ1-6	.	TRBV12-3/TRBV12-4	.
CASSLYGTGGNGYTF	TGTGCCAGCAGTTTATATGGCACAGGTGGTAATGGCTACACCTTC	TRBJ1-2	.	TRBV27	.
CASSLGTSGGEQYF	TGTGCCAGCAGCCTTGGGACTAGCGGGGGCGAGCAGTACTTC	TRBJ2-7	TRBD2	TRBV2	.
CASSRQGGVATNEKLFF	TGTGCCAGCAGCAGACAGGGGGGGGTTGCAACTAATGAAAAACTGTTTTTT	TRBJ1-4	TRBD1	TRBV7-8	.
CASSYSKGRLGEKLFF	TGTGCCAGCAGTTACTCGAAGGGGAGGTTGGGTGAAAAACTGTTTTTT	TRBJ1-4	.	TRBV6-2/TRBV6-3	.
CASSHRGFNQPQHF	TGTGCCAGCAGCCACAGGGGTTTCAATCAGCCCCAGCATTTT	TRBJ1-5	TRBD1	TRBV6-5	.
CASSSAQYYGYTF	TGTGCCAGCAGTTCCGCACAATACTATGGCTACACCTTC	TRBJ1-2	.	TRBV6-5	.
CASTGLRDSNNEQFF	TGTGCCAGCACCGGTCTCCGGGACAGTAACAATGAGCAGTTCTTC	TRBJ2-1	TRBD1	TRBV9	.
CASRYYNEQFF	TGTGCCAGCAGGTACTACAATGAGCAGTTCTTC	TRBJ2-1	.	TRBV19	.
CAIRDREEQPQHF	TGTGCCATCAGGGACAGGGAGGAACAGCCCCAGCATTTT	TRBJ1-5	TRBD1	TRBV10-3	.
CASSVTGNSPLHF	TGTGCCAGCAGCGTTACAGGGAATTCACCCCTCCACTTT	TRBJ1-6	.	TRBV11-3	.
CASSYLEGNTIYF	TGTGCCAGCAGTTATTTAGAGGGAAACACCATATATTTT	TRBJ1-3	.	TRBV6-6	.
CASSWDREEDGYTF	TGTGCCAGCAGTTGGGACAGGGAGGAGGATGGCTACACCTTC	TRBJ1-2	TRBD1	TRBV6-5	.
CASSRTGNYGYTF	TGTGCCAGCAGCCGGACAGGGAACTATGGCTACACCTTC	TRBJ1-2	TRBD1	TRBV11-3	.
CASSETSGGSYEQYF	TGTGCCAGCAGCGAGACTAGCGGGGGCTCCTACGAGCAGTACTTC	TRBJ2-7	TRBD2	TRBV9	once
CASSLVGTGAQYF	TGTGCCAGCAGCTTAGTGGGTACGGGGGCCCAGTACTTC	TRBJ2-5	.	TRBV7-8	.
CASSLVSDTQYF	TGTGCCAGCAGCTTGGTCTCTGATACGCAGTATTTT	TRBJ2-3	.	TRBV5-4	.
CASGQTAGSSYEQYF	TGCGCCAGCGGGCAGACAGCGGGGAGCTCCTACGAGCAGTACTTC	TRBJ2-7	TRBD2	TRBV5-1	.
CASSPGLAGGARETQYF	TGTGCCAGCAGTCCCGGACTAGCGGGGGGTGCTCGGGAGACCCAGTACTTC	TRBJ2-5	TRBD2	TRBV5-4	.
CASSATGYEQYF	TGTGCCAGTAGTGCCACAGGCTACGAGCAGTACTTC	TRBJ2-7	.	TRBV27	.
CASRVGSGSGTGELFF	TGTGCCAGTAGAGTTGGTAGCGGGAGTGGCACCGGGGAGCTGTTTTTT	TRBJ2-2	TRBD2	TRBV19	.
CATSDYRGRAFF	TGTGCCACCAGTGATTACAGGGGGCGGGCTTTCTTT	TRBJ1-1	TRBD1	TRBV24-1	.
CASSPFTGQDQPQHF	TGTGCCAGCTCACCATTTACGGGACAGGATCAGCCCCAGCATTTT	TRBJ1-5	TRBD1	TRBV18	.
CASSRVQSYEQYF	TGTGCCAGCAGCCGCGTCCAATCCTACGAGCAGTACTTC	TRBJ2-7	.	TRBV7-2	.
CSAQGSAANTGELFF	TGCAGCGCCCAGGGGAGCGCCGCGAACACCGGGGAGCTGTTTTTT	TRBJ2-2	.	TRBV29-1	.
CASSFGGANTEAFF	TGTGCCAGCAGCTTCGGGGGGGCGAACACTGAAGCTTTCTTT	TRBJ1-1	.	TRBV9	once
CASSQGLAENNEQFF	TGTGCCAGCAGCCAGGGACTAGCGGAAAACAATGAGCAGTTCTTC	TRBJ2-1	TRBD2	TRBV4-2	.
CASSQEGDYRTDTQYF	TGTGCCAGCAGCCAAGAAGGGGACTACCGCACAGATACGCAGTATTTT	TRBJ2-3	TRBD2	TRBV4-2	.
CASSQARTTYNEQFF	TGTGCCAGCTCACAAGCGCGGACAACCTACAATGAGCAGTTCTTC	TRBJ2-1	.	TRBV6-5	.
CASSPARGHTDTQYF	TGTGCCAGCAGCCCAGCGCGGGGTCACACAGATACGCAGTATTTT	TRBJ2-3	.	TRBV7-9	.
CASSLMGREANEQFF	TGTGCCAGCAGCTTGATGGGGCGGGAAGCCAATGAGCAGTTCTTC	TRBJ2-1	.	TRBV7-2	.
CASSLIPGVNNEQFF	TGCGCCAGCAGCTTGATACCAGGGGTTAACAATGAGCAGTTCTTC	TRBJ2-1	.	TRBV5-1	.
CASRPALAGNTIYF	TGTGCCAGCAGACCAGCGCTCGCTGGAAACACCATATATTTT	TRBJ1-3	.	TRBV14	many
CASSQTPGQGSGYTF	TGCGCCAGCAGCCAGACCCCGGGACAGGGGTCTGGCTACACCTTC	TRBJ1-2	TRBD1	TRBV4-3	.